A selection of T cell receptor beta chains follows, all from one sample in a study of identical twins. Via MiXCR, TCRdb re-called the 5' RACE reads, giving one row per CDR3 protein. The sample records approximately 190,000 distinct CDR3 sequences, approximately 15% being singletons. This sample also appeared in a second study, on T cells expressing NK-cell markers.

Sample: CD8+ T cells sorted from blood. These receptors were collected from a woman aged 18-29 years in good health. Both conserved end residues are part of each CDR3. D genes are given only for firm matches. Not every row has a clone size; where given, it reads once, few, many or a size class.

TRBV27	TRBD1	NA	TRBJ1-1	TGTGCCAGCAGATACCAGGGGGTGAACACTGAAGCTTTCTTT	CASRYQGVNTEAFF
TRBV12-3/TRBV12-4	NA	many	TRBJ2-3	TGTGCCAGCAGTTACCGACGGGGCCCAGATACGCAGTATTTT	CASSYRRGPDTQYF
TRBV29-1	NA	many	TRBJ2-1	TGCAGCGTCGTAAAAGGGGTAAACAATGAGCAGTTCTTC	CSVVKGVNNEQFF
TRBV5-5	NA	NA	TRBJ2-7	TGTGCCAGCAGCTTCAGGTACGCAGGCCCCTACGAGCAGTACTTC	CASSFRYAGPYEQYF
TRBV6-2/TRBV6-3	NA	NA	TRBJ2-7	TGTGCCAGCACGGGGCCGGGAACCTACGAGCAGTACTTC	CASTGPGTYEQYF
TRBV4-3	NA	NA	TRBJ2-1	TGCGCCAGCAGCCTTCGAGGGACCCATGAGCAGTTCTTC	CASSLRGTHEQFF
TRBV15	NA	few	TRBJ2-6	TGTGCCACCAGCAGGCTTAGTGGGGCCAACGTCCTGACTTTC	CATSRLSGANVLTF
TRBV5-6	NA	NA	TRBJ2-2	TGTGCCAGCAGCTTGGGACTAGCCGGGGAGCTGTTTTTT	CASSLGLAGELFF
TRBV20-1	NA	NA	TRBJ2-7	TGCAGTGCTAGAGACGAGGACAGCTACGAGCAGTACTTC	CSARDEDSYEQYF
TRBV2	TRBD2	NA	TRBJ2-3	TGTGCCAGCGTCGACCTAAGCGGGAGTGATGAGGACACAGATACGCAGTATTTT	CASVDLSGSDEDTDTQYF
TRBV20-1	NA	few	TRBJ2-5	TGCAGTGCTCATCTCCCCCCAGATCTCCGAGAAGAGACCCAGTACTTC	CSAHLPPDLREETQYF
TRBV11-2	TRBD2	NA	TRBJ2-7	TGTGCCAGCAGCTTAGGGATAGCGGGAGGCGACGAGCAGTACTTC	CASSLGIAGGDEQYF
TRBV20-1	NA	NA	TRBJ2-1	TGCAGTGCTGGGTGGAATGAGCAGTTCTTC	CSAGWNEQFF
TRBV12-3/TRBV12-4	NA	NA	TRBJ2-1	TGTGCCAGCAGTTTCGTCAGTTATTACAATGAGCAGTTCTTC	CASSFVSYYNEQFF
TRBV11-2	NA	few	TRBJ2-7	TGTGCCAGCATCCGCCAGGGTCCCGAGCAGTACTTC	CASIRQGPEQYF
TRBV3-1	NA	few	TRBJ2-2	TGTGCCAGCAGCCAGCAGGGTCCCGGGGAGCTGTTTTTT	CASSQQGPGELFF
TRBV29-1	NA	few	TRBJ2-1	TGCAGCGTTGACGGGTTAGCGGCCAATGAGCAGTTCTTC	CSVDGLAANEQFF
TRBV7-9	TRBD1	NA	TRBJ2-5	TGTGCCAGCAGCTTAGTGACAGGGGAAGAGACCCAGTACTTC	CASSLVTGEETQYF
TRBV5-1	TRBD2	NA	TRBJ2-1	TGCGCCAGCAGAGCACTAGCGGATAGCTCCTACAATGAGCAGTTCTTC	CASRALADSSYNEQFF
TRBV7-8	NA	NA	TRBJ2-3	TGTGCCAGCAGCCCTACCTTCTCCGGGACTAGCACAGATACGCAGTATTTT	CASSPTFSGTSTDTQYF
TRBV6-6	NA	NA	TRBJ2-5	TGTGCCAGCAGCTATTACAGAGGAGAGACCCAGTACTTC	CASSYYRGETQYF
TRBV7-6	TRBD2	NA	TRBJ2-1	TGTGCCAGCAGCTTACAACTAGCGCTGTACAATGAGCAGTTCTTC	CASSLQLALYNEQFF
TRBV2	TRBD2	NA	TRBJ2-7	TGTGCCAGCAGTGATCTCCCAGCGGGAGGGATTTACGAGCAGTACTTC	CASSDLPAGGIYEQYF
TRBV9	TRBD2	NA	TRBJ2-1	TGTGCCAGCAGCGTATATGCGGGAGGAGGATACAATGAGCAGTTCTTC	CASSVYAGGGYNEQFF
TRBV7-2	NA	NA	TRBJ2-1	TGTGCCAGCAGCTTATTCCCCCGGGATGAGCAGTTCTTC	CASSLFPRDEQFF
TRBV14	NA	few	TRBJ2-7	TGTGCCAGCAGCCAAGGTGGCGAATCCTTAAGCTACGAGCAGTACTTC	CASSQGGESLSYEQYF
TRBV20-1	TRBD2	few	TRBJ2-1	TGCAGTGCTCCTAGCGGCCGCTCCTACAATGAGCAGTTCTTC	CSAPSGRSYNEQFF
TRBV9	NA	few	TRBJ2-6	TGTGCCAGCAGCCCCCCCGGAGCTGGGGCCAACGTCCTGACTTTC	CASSPPGAGANVLTF
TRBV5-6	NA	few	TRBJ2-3	TGTGCCAGCAACCTTAGAGGGCATCTGATCACAGATACGCAGTATTTT	CASNLRGHLITDTQYF
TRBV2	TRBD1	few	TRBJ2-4	TGTGCCAGCAGTGAGTTTGGGACAGGGGAGGACATTCAGTACTTC	CASSEFGTGEDIQYF
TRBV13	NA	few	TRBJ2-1	TGTGCCAGCAGCTTACCCGGGAGAGGGGATGAGCAGTTCTTC	CASSLPGRGDEQFF
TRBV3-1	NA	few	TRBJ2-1	TGTGCCAGCAGCGGAAGCGGCAATGAGCAGTTCTTC	CASSGSGNEQFF
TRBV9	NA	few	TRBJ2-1	TGTGCCAGCAGCGTCGCCTACAATGAGCAGTTCTTC	CASSVAYNEQFF
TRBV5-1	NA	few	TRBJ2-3	TGCGCCAGCAGCTTGGCCGGGACACTCACAGATACGCAGTATTTT	CASSLAGTLTDTQYF
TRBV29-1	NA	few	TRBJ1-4	TGCAGCGTTCCTTGGGGAGAAGAGCTGTTTTTT	CSVPWGEELFF
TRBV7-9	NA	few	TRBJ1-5	TGTGCCCTCGGGCCGGTGGGTGCGCGGCCCCAGCATTTT	CALGPVGARPQHF
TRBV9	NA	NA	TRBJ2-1	TGTGCCAGCAGCGGAATTTCGGGTAATGAGCAGTTCTTC	CASSGISGNEQFF
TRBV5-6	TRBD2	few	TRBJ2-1	TGTGCCAGCAGTCGCATGACTAGCGGGGCATACAATGAGCAGTTCTTC	CASSRMTSGAYNEQFF
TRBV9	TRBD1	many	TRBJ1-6	TGTGCCAGCAGCGCGACAGGGGATCTTTCACCCCTCCACTTT	CASSATGDLSPLHF
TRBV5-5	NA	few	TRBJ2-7	TGTGCCAGCAGCAGCCCGGGACTGGCACGTTTCGACGAGCAGTACTTC	CASSSPGLARFDEQYF
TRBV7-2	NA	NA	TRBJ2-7	TGTGCCAGCAGCTTAATCAGGGTTCCGTACGAGCAGTACTTC	CASSLIRVPYEQYF
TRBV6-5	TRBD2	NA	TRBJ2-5	TGTGCCAGCAGTTCAAGACTAGCGGGGGTGAAAGAGACCCAGTACTTC	CASSSRLAGVKETQYF
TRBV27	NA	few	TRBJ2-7	TGTGCCAGCCACGAAGGGGGGAGGGAGCAGTACTTC	CASHEGGREQYF
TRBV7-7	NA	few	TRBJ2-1	TGTGCCAGCAGCCCTACGGGGGGCGGGAGCTTCAATGAGCAGTTCTTC	CASSPTGGGSFNEQFF
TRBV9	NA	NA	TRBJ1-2	TGTGCCAGCAGCCTCTACAGGGCCGCTAACTATGGCTACACCTTC	CASSLYRAANYGYTF
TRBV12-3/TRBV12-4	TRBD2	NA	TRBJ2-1	TGTGCCAGCAGGCCTACTAGCGGGGGCCCCAATGAGCAGTTCTTC	CASRPTSGGPNEQFF
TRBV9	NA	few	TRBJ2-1	TGTGCCAGCAGCACCCGCAGGGGGGATGAGCAGTTCTTC	CASSTRRGDEQFF
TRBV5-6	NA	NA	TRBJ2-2	TGTGCCAGCAGCTTGGACAGACAAACCGGGGAGCTGTTTTTT	CASSLDRQTGELFF
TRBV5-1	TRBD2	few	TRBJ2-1	TGCGCCAGCAGCCGGGAGGCGGGGGGGTTAAACAATGAGCAGTTCTTC	CASSREAGGLNNEQFF
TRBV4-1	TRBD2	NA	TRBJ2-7	TGCGCCAGCAGCCAAGACGGTATTAGCGGGAGTATCTACGAGCAGTACTTC	CASSQDGISGSIYEQYF
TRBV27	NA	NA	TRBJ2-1	TGTGCCAGCAGTTTAACCCCCCCGGAGTCTGACAATGAGCAGTTCTTC	CASSLTPPESDNEQFF
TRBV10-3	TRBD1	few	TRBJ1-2	TGTGCCATCAGTGAGTCGGACAGGGAATATGACTATGGCTACACCTTC	CAISESDREYDYGYTF
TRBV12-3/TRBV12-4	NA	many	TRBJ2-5	TGTGCCAGCAGTTTAGGGACAGCTCCAGAGACCCAGTACTTC	CASSLGTAPETQYF